This TCR beta chain was sequenced during a study of glioma-infiltrating T cells. The CDR3 loop spans 15 amino acids. The V and J ends lost 7 bases and 3 bases respectively, with 19 bases between them. Amplification of TCR alpha and beta CDR3 regions from RNA used iRepertoire nested multiplex PCR. Input was 100-400 ng of tissue mRNA or PBMC total RNA. TCRdb ran MiXCR on the multiplex PCR reads and lists one entry per CDR3 protein. The sample gives under 200,000 distinct CDR3 sequences, around 42% of which show up once; around 4.9% is in the top ten. The receptor was isolated from a human donor with low-grade glioma or glioblastoma, undergoing nonglioma brain surgery, or in good health (not recorded which). The chain employs TRBV12-3 or TRBV12-4 and TRBJ2-7; perhaps TRBD2 as D (6 bases). The specimen sequenced was glioma tissue, nonneoplastic brain tissue, or PBMCs (not recorded which). DNA of the CDR3: TGTGCCAGCACTTTGGGGCGACTAGAGGGCTACGAGCAGTACTTC. It yields the protein CASTLGRLEGYEQYF.